A selection of T cell receptor beta chains follows, all from one sample in a study of T cells after yellow fever vaccination. TCRdb redid the calling of the 5' RACE reads with MiXCR, one entry per CDR3 protein. The sample holds about 130,000 distinct CDR3 sequences; approximately 9% are singletons and the top ten take about 40%. Sequenced here: CD8+ T cells sorted from PBMCs, sampled on the day of the yellow fever booster vaccination. These receptors originate from a man aged 18 to 30 who received the YFV17D yellow fever vaccine. Both conserved end residues are part of each CDR3. D genes are given only for firm matches. For some rows the clone size is stated as once, few or many, or as a class when expanded; others skip it.

v_gene	len	j_gene	abundance	d_gene	CDR3aa	CDR3nt
TRBV4-3	14	TRBJ1-1	many	TRBD1	CASSQMTGTTEAFF	TGCGCCAGCAGCCAAATGACAGGGACCACTGAAGCTTTCTTT
TRBV12-3/TRBV12-4	13	TRBJ2-1	few	NA	CASSMTSFGEQFF	TGTGCCAGCAGTATGACTAGTTTCGGTGAGCAGTTCTTC
TRBV6-2/TRBV6-3	14	TRBJ1-6	NA	NA	CASSYSGGTSPLHF	TGTGCCAGCAGTTACTCGGGGGGGACTTCACCCCTCCACTTT
TRBV7-2	16	TRBJ2-5	few	TRBD1	CASSLDRAIARETQYF	TGTGCCAGCAGCCTAGACAGGGCGATAGCTCGGGAGACCCAGTACTTC
TRBV6-2/TRBV6-3	14	TRBJ2-7	NA	NA	CASSYAGYPYEQYF	TGTGCCAGCAGTTACGCCGGCTACCCATACGAGCAGTACTTC
TRBV5-4	14	TRBJ2-3	NA	NA	CASSPVAGTDTQYF	TGTGCCAGCAGCCCGGTGGCTGGCACAGATACGCAGTATTTT
TRBV29-1	11	TRBJ1-1	few	NA	CSVGRNTEAFF	TGCAGCGTCGGTAGAAACACTGAAGCTTTCTTT
TRBV30	13	TRBJ1-5	NA	TRBD1	CAWNRDRYQPQHF	TGTGCCTGGAACCGGGACAGGTATCAGCCCCAGCATTTT
TRBV5-6	14	TRBJ1-1	NA	NA	CASSLKTAMTEAFF	TGTGCCAGCAGCTTGAAGACAGCGATGACTGAAGCTTTCTTT
TRBV12-3/TRBV12-4	13	TRBJ1-1	NA	TRBD1	CASRSTGDTEAFF	TGTGCCAGCAGATCCACAGGGGACACTGAAGCTTTCTTT
TRBV4-3	18	TRBJ2-7	NA	NA	CASSQDWGGGQSSYEQYF	TGCGCCAGCAGCCAAGATTGGGGCGGGGGCCAGAGCTCCTACGAGCAGTACTTC
TRBV11-2	14	TRBJ2-1	NA	NA	CASSLGGLDIEQFF	TGTGCCAGCAGCTTAGGGGGCCTGGACATTGAGCAGTTCTTC
TRBV28	13	TRBJ2-5	NA	NA	CASTGLLRKTQYF	TGTGCCAGCACGGGACTCCTACGGAAGACCCAGTACTTC
TRBV29-1	11	TRBJ2-1	NA	NA	CSLTRQGKGFF	TGCAGCCTGACCCGTCAGGGTAAGGGGTTCTTC
TRBV7-6	15	TRBJ2-1	many	NA	CASSQEGGPGGEQFF	TGTGCCAGCAGCCAAGAAGGGGGGCCCGGCGGTGAGCAGTTCTTC
TRBV19	15	TRBJ2-5	NA	NA	CASQEDTGLVETQYF	TGTGCCAGCCAGGAGGATACAGGTCTTGTAGAGACCCAGTACTTC
TRBV6-2/TRBV6-3	14	TRBJ1-1	few	NA	CASSYLGGRNEAFF	TGTGCCAGCAGTTACCTCGGGGGGCGGAATGAAGCTTTCTTT
TRBV29-1	14	TRBJ1-2	many	NA	CSVDFVADPHGYTF	TGCAGCGTTGATTTTGTGGCAGACCCTCATGGCTACACCTTC
TRBV5-1	15	TRBJ1-1	NA	NA	CASSLSQDGYTEAFF	TGCGCCAGCAGCTTGAGTCAGGACGGATACACTGAAGCTTTCTTT
TRBV4-3	15	TRBJ2-5	NA	NA	CASSHMVGVQETQYF	TGCGCCAGCAGCCATATGGTGGGAGTCCAAGAGACCCAGTACTTC
TRBV7-6	15	TRBJ2-5	NA	NA	CASSLAGRHQETQYF	TGTGCCAGCAGCTTAGCGGGACGGCACCAAGAGACCCAGTACTTC
TRBV12-3/TRBV12-4	17	TRBJ2-2	few	TRBD2	CASSSSGATANTGELFF	TGTGCCAGCAGTTCTAGCGGGGCAACCGCGAACACCGGGGAGCTGTTTTTT
TRBV4-3	14	TRBJ2-7	NA	NA	CASSQDGGRGEQYF	TGCGCCAGCAGCCAAGACGGGGGTAGGGGCGAGCAGTACTTC
TRBV7-2	15	TRBJ2-1	few	NA	CASSLGGTRGNEQFF	TGTGCCAGCAGCTTAGGAGGGACACGGGGGAATGAGCAGTTCTTC
TRBV4-3	14	TRBJ2-1	NA	NA	CASSQGVRGNEQFF	TGCGCCAGCAGCCAAGGTGTCAGGGGAAATGAGCAGTTCTTC
TRBV4-1	13	TRBJ2-3	NA	NA	CASSQEGVDTQYF	TGCGCCAGCAGCCAAGAGGGGGTGGATACGCAGTATTTT
TRBV29-1	13	TRBJ2-1	few	NA	CSVGTPTYNEQFF	TGCAGCGTTGGGACCCCGACCTACAATGAGCAGTTCTTC
TRBV18	14	TRBJ2-7	NA	NA	CASSPERAWYEQYF	TGTGCCAGCTCACCGGAGAGGGCTTGGTACGAGCAGTACTTC
TRBV23-1	13	TRBJ2-1	many	NA	CASTQRGGNEQFF	TGCGCCAGCACCCAACGGGGCGGGAATGAGCAGTTCTTC
TRBV12-3/TRBV12-4	16	TRBJ2-3	few	TRBD2	CASSLGETSGRDTQYF	TGTGCCAGCAGTTTAGGGGAGACTAGCGGGCGAGATACGCAGTATTTT
TRBV6-5	15	TRBJ1-1	few	TRBD1	CASSYSSLDRGSAFF	TGTGCCAGCAGTTACTCGAGTCTGGACAGGGGGTCAGCTTTCTTT
TRBV6-5	18	TRBJ1-2	NA	NA	CASSYSMIPAGDNYGYTF	TGTGCCAGCAGTTACTCGATGATTCCGGCAGGGGATAACTATGGCTACACCTTC
TRBV4-1	16	TRBJ2-2	many	NA	CASSPSGISNTGELFF	TGCGCCAGCAGCCCCTCTGGGATATCGAACACCGGGGAGCTGTTTTTT
TRBV6-5	14	TRBJ1-3	few	NA	CASFGQSSGNTIYF	TGTGCCAGCTTCGGACAGAGCTCTGGAAACACCATATATTTT
TRBV7-8	13	TRBJ2-5	few	NA	CASSLSYEETQYF	TGTGCCAGCAGCTTAAGCTACGAAGAGACCCAGTACTTC
TRBV12-3/TRBV12-4	14	TRBJ2-1	NA	TRBD2	CASSGTRGRNEQFF	TGTGCCAGCTCCGGGACTAGGGGGAGAAATGAGCAGTTCTTC
TRBV7-9	17	TRBJ2-3	few	TRBD2	CASSPVVPAGARDTQYF	TGTGCCAGCAGCCCGGTGGTACCAGCGGGGGCGAGGGATACGCAGTATTTT